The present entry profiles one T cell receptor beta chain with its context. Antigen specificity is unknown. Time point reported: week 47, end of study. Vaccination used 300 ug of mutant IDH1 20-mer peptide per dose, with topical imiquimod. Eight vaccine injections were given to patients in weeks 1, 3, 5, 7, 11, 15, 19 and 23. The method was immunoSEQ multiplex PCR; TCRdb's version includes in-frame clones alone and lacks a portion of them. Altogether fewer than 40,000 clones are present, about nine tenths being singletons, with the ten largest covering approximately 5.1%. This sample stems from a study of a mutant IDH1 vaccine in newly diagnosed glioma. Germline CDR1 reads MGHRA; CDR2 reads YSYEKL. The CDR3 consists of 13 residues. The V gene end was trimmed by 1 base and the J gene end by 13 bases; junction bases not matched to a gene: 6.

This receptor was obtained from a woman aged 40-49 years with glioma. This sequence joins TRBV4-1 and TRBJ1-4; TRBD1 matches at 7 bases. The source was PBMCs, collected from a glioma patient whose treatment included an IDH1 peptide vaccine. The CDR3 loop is CASSQADRVGLFF. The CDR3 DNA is TGCGCCAGCAGCCAAGCAGACAGGGTGGGACTGTTTTTT.